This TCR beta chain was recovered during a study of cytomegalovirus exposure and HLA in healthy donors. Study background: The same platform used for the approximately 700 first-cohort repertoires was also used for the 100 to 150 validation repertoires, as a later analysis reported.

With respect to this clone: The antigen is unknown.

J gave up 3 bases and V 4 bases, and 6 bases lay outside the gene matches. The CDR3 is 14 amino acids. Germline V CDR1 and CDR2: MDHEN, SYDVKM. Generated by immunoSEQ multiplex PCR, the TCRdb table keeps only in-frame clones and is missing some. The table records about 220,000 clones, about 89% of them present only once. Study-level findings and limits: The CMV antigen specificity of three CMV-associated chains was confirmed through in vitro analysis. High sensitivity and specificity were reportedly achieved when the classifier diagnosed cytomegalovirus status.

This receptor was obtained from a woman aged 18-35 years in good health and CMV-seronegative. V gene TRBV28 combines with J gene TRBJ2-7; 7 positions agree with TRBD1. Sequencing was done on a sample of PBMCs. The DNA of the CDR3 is TGTGCCAGCAGTTCAAGGGGGCTTGTCTACGAGCAGTACTTC. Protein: CASSSRGLVYEQYF.